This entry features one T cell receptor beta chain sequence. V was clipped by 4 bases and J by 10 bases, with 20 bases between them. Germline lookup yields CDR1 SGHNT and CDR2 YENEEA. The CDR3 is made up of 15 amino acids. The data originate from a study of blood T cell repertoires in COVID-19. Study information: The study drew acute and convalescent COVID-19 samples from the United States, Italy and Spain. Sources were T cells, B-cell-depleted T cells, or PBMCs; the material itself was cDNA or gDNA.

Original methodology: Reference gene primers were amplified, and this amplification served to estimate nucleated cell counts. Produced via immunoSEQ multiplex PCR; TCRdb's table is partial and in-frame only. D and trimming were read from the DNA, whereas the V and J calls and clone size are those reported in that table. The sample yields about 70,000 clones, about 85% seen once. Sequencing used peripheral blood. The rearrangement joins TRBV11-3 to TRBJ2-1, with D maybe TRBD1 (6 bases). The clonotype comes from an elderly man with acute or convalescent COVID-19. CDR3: CASSYGQPSAGEQFF. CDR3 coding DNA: TGTGCCAGCAGCTACGGACAGCCATCCGCCGGGGAGCAGTTCTTC.